This T cell receptor beta chain was obtained from a study of response to subunit inactivated influenza vaccine. Study-wide results and caveats: Seasonal influenza vaccination, on each occasion, was suggested by the authors to recruit few new T cells.

Germline CDR1 KGHSH, CDR2 LQKENI. Trimming cost V 2 bases and J 0 bases, with 11 bases left between them. The CDR3 length is 16 residues. In TCRdb, the RT-PCR reads were re-called with MiXCR into one record per CDR3 protein. The profile shows approximately 680,000 distinct CDR3 sequences, about a sixth of them singletons. Remarks on this clonotype: Its antigen is undetermined.

The gene calls are TRBV18 and TRBJ1-3, with no clear D. Sequenced material: PBMCs from blood, taken 12 days after vaccination. The receptor comes from a man aged 50 to 60 who received an inactivated influenza vaccine. The CDR3, as DNA: TGTGCCAGCTCACCAGTGGCCGAGAGCTCTGGAAACACCATATATTTT. Protein product: CASSPVAESSGNTIYF.